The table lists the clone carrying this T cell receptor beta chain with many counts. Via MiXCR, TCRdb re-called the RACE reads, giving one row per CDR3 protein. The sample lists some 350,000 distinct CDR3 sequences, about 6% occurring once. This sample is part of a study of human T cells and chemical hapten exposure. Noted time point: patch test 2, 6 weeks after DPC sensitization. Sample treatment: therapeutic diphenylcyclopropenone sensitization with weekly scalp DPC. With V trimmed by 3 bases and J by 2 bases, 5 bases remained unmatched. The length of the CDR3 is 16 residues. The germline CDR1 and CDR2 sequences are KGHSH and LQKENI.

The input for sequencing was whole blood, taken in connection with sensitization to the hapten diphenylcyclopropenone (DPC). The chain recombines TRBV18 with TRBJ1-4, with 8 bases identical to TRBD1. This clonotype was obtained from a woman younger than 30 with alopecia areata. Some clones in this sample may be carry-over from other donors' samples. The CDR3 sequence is CASSPGTGGTNEKLFF. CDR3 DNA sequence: TGTGCCAGCTCACCTGGGACAGGCGGCACTAATGAAAAACTGTTTTTT.